Presented here are 22 T cell receptor beta chains from one specimen sequenced in a study of T cells in Graves' hyperthyroidism and ophthalmopathy. RNA transcripts served as the template for amplifying TCR beta CDR3 regions. Primed by the HTBI set, a first-round RT-PCR was run on the TCR CDR3. A single record per CDR3 protein comes from TCRdb applying MiXCR to the multiplex PCR reads. Among approximately 590,000 distinct CDR3 sequences listed, roughly 14% were seen once. Sequencing input: blood. The receptor set was obtained from a woman under 40 with Graves' hyperthyroidism.

This clonotype was counted at least ten times. The J gene is TRBJ1-1, the V gene TRBV4-3, with unresolved D. This CDR3 region has 13 residues. Deletions cut 0 bases from V and 4 bases from J, with 6 bases between. Germline V gene sequence: CDR1 LGHNA, CDR2 YSLEER. This CDR3 is CASSQERFTEAFF. As DNA, the CDR3 is TGCGCCAGCAGCCAAGAAAGGTTCACTGAAGCTTTCTTT.

As for this clonotype: A read error may explain this, as a much larger clone is one base away. V is TRBV11-2 and J is TRBJ2-7; tentative D call: TRBD2 (5 bases). This CDR3 spans 14 amino acids. Germline values: CDR1 SGHAT, CDR2 FQNNGV. CDR3 sequence reads: CASSPLGLSYERYF. CDR3 DNA sequence: TGTGCCAGCAGCCCCCTCGGACTCTCCTACGAGCGGTACTTC.

In nucleotides, the CDR3 is TGTGCCAGCAGTTACTCCACGGGGGGCAAGGATGAAAAACTGTTTTTT. This gives the protein CASSYSTGGKDEKLFF. The chain joins TRBV6-2 or TRBV6-3 to TRBJ1-4, with a weak D call TRBD1 (6 bases). The V gene lost 0 bases and the J gene lost 6 bases, with 14 bases spanning the gap. The CDR3 totals 16 residues. In germline, CDR1 is MNHEY, CDR2 SVGEGT.

This clonotype was picked up many times. This sequence joins TRBV29-1 and TRBJ2-3; 8 positions agree with TRBD2. Germline CDR1 is SQVTM and CDR2 is ANQGSEA. CDR3 length equals 16 residues. The trim removed 6 bases at V and 1 base at J, leaving 12 bases unmatched. The CDR3 sequence is CSVPPPGGIGTDTQYF. The CDR3 coding sequence is TGCAGCGTCCCTCCGCCGGGAGGGATTGGCACAGATACGCAGTATTTT.

The J gene is TRBJ1-5, the V gene TRBV20-1, with D perhaps TRBD1 (5 bases). Germline V gene sequence: CDR1 DFQATT, CDR2 SNEGSKA (reference sequence). This CDR3 contains 12 residues. V was trimmed by 5 bases and J by 5 bases, leaving 10 bases between them. The DNA for the CDR3 is TGCAGTGCTGCGCAGGGAGATCAGCCCCAGCATTTT. Amino acids: CSAAQGDQPQHF.

This clonotype was observed a handful of times. The chain uses TRBV3-1 and TRBJ2-1; D unclear. CDR1 is LGHDT, CDR2 YNNKEL, per germline (reference sequence). The CDR3 is 13 residues long. V was shortened by 0 bases and J by 7 bases, with 7 bases between the two germline ends. CDR3 bases: TGTGCCAGCAGCCAAGATCATCTTAATGAGCAGTTCTTC. Its protein product is CASSQDHLNEQFF.

This clonotype has at least ten counts. The J gene is TRBJ2-1, the V gene TRBV2; 11 bases are a match to TRBD2. V shed 6 bases and J 2 bases; nucleotides not matched to a gene: 3. Germline V lookup: CDR1 SNHLY, CDR2 FYNNEI. The CDR3 is 15 amino acids. The CDR3 region is CASRGTSGPYNEQFF. DNA for the CDR3: TGTGCCAGCAGGGGGACTAGCGGTCCCTACAATGAGCAGTTCTTC.

This clonotype was observed at least ten times. The chain carries TRBV2 and TRBJ1-6; D uncertain. V was trimmed by 2 bases and J by 9 bases, leaving 8 bases between them. The length of the CDR3 is 13 residues. Germline-derived CDR1 and CDR2 are SNHLY and FYNNEI. CDR3 DNA sequence: TGTGCCAGCAGTGAAAGTTTTGGTTCACCCCTCCACTTT. This codes for CASSESFGSPLHF. The variable domain in full, with the rest retrieved from reference TRBV2 and TRBJ1-6, is EPEVTQTPSHQVTQMGQEVILRCVPISNHLYFYWYRQILGQKVEFLVSFYNNEISEKSEIFDDQFSVERPDGSNFTLKIRSTKLEDSAMYFCASSESFGSPLHFGNGTRLTVT.

This clonotype was seen a few times. V and J are TRBV6-5 and TRBJ1-2; D gene uncertain. CDR1 is MNHEY and CDR2 is SVGAGI in the germline V gene. This CDR3 is 15 amino acids long. V was clipped by 1 base and J by 0 bases, with 9 bases between them. The CDR3: CASSYYPSPNYGYTF. CDR3 DNA sequence: TGTGCCAGCAGTTACTACCCCAGTCCTAACTATGGCTACACCTTC.

At least ten counts were recorded for this clonotype. V gene TRBV2 combines with J gene TRBJ2-5, with 8 bases matching TRBD1. The length of the CDR3 is 16 residues. The germline V gene has CDR1 SNHLY and CDR2 FYNNEI. J lost 7 bases, V lost 6 bases, and 16 bases had no gene match. The CDR3 region is CASRGGVNGTGGTQYF. DNA of the CDR3: TGTGCCAGCAGGGGAGGAGTGAATGGGACAGGTGGGACCCAGTACTTC.

There are many counts of this clonotype. This chain connects TRBV20-1 to TRBJ1-5; unclear D gene. Germline CDR1 and CDR2: DFQATT and SNEGSKA (reference sequence). The CDR3 spans 14 residues. Trimming stripped 3 bases from V and 3 bases from J, with 12 bases between. DNA for the CDR3: TGCAGTGCTAGCCTAACCAGATTCAATCAGCCCCAGCATTTT. Translating gives CSASLTRFNQPQHF.

This sequence joins TRBV10-2 and TRBJ2-7; 16 bases match TRBD2. CDR3 length: 17 residues. V lost 6 bases to trimming and J lost 3 bases; unmatched junction nucleotides: 8. CDR1 WSHSY and CDR2 SAAADI come from the germline V gene. CDR3 protein: CASRGTSGRGHHYEQYF. Written as DNA, the CDR3 is TGCGCCAGCAGAGGGACTAGCGGGAGGGGCCACCACTACGAGCAGTACTTC.

This clonotype was seen a handful of times. This sequence joins TRBV5-6 and TRBJ1-4, with D tentatively TRBD1 (6 bases). Trimming left V 6 bases short and J 3 bases short, with 9 bases between. Germline V lookup: CDR1 SGHDT, CDR2 YYEEEE. The CDR3 covers 13 residues. The CDR3 spells CASNRVANEKLFF. The CDR3 DNA reads TGTGCCAGCAACAGGGTTGCTAATGAAAAACTGTTTTTT.

This clonotype was picked up many times. The J gene is TRBJ2-1, the V gene TRBV12-3 or TRBV12-4; 8 bases match TRBD2. Losses at the gene ends were 3 bases for V and 10 bases for J; bases not matched to a gene: 5. There are 13 residues in the CDR3. CDR3 bases: TGTGCCAGCAGTTTGGGACTAGGAATCGAGCAGTTCTTC. Translated, it gives CASSLGLGIEQFF.

The chain employs TRBV6-2 or TRBV6-3 and TRBJ2-2, with TRBD2 matching over 8 bases. V gave up 8 bases and J gave up 4 bases; unmatched junction bases: 3. The CDR3 is made up of 13 amino acids. Germline loops: CDR1 MNHEY, CDR2 SVGEGT. CDR3 coding DNA: TGTGCCAGCTCTAGCGGGTTCACCGGGGAGCTGTTTTTT. Translated, it gives CASSSGFTGELFF.

The chain couples TRBV5-1 to TRBJ2-1, with unresolved D. CDR1 and CDR2 (germline): SGHRS, YFSETQ. CDR3 length: 14 amino acids. Deletions cut 6 bases from V and 1 base from J, with 11 bases between. For the CDR3, the DNA is TGCGCCAGCACCCTAGAAATGTCCTACAATGAGCAGTTCTTC. It specifies CASTLEMSYNEQFF.

This clonotype was counted at least ten times. The rearrangement uses TRBV15 and TRBJ2-7, with 14 bases fitting TRBD2. The CDR3 loop spans 15 amino acids. Germline loops: CDR1 LNHNV, CDR2 YYDKDF (reference sequence). V dropped 5 bases and J dropped 6; count of bases not matched to a gene: 6. CDR3 bases: TGTGCCACCAGCGGGTTGGGACTAGCGGGAGTCGAGCAGTACTTC. It codes for CATSGLGLAGVEQYF.

The sample holds many counts of this clonotype. The J gene is TRBJ2-3, the V gene TRBV5-1; no clear D. Germline V gene sequence: CDR1 SGHRS, CDR2 YFSETQ. The CDR3 is made up of 15 amino acids. Trimming took off 2 bases at V and 0 bases at J, with 10 bases between the two ends. The CDR3 loop reads CASSFLADSTDTQYF. CDR3 DNA: TGCGCCAGCAGCTTTTTGGCAGACAGCACAGATACGCAGTATTTT.

This clonotype was counted once. This chain connects TRBV4-1 to TRBJ2-2; D unclear. The V end was cut by 3 bases, the J end by 6 bases, with 8 bases between. Germline V lookup: CDR1 MGHRA, CDR2 YSYEKL. The CDR3 contains 13 residues. This CDR3 is CASSQAAPGELFF. The CDR3 region has the DNA TGCGCCAGCAGCCAGGCAGCCCCCGGGGAGCTGTTTTTT.

As concerns this clonotype: It may be a read error: a sequence one base away is much more abundant. Because it lacks the conserved phenylalanine or tryptophan at the end, this CDR3 is likely a read error. The genes are TRBV5-1 and TRBJ2-6; perhaps TRBD1 as D (6 bases). Germline CDR1 and CDR2: SGHRS and YFSETQ. CDR3 length: 16 residues. V gave up 2 bases and J gave up 0 bases, with 9 bases separating them. The CDR3 nucleotides are TGCGCCAGCAGCTTCCAGGGGACCTCTGGGGCCAACGTCCTGACTTCC. This gives the protein CASSFQGTSGANVLTS.

In its sample, this clonotype was seen many times. V gene TRBV5-1 combines with J gene TRBJ2-3; D possibly corresponds to TRBD2 (6 bases). The CDR3 consists of 14 residues. The germline V gene encodes CDR1 SGHRS and CDR2 YFSETQ. Trimming pared 0 bases from V and 6 bases from J, leaving 11 bases between. CDR3: CASSLDGRGDTQYF. For the CDR3, the DNA is TGCGCCAGCAGCTTGGACGGGAGAGGGGATACGCAGTATTTT.

This clonotype was seen more than once but under ten times. The V and J genes are TRBV7-9 and TRBJ2-1, with a tentative D call TRBD1 (5 bases). CDR1 and CDR2 (germline): SEHNR, FQNEAQ (reference sequence). The CDR3 runs 14 residues. The V gene lost 6 bases and the J gene lost 9 bases, with 18 bases spanning the gap. The CDR3 region has the DNA TGTGCCAGCAGTCCTAGGGAAGGGGCCCGTGAGCAGTTCTTC. Its protein product is CASSPREGAREQFF.